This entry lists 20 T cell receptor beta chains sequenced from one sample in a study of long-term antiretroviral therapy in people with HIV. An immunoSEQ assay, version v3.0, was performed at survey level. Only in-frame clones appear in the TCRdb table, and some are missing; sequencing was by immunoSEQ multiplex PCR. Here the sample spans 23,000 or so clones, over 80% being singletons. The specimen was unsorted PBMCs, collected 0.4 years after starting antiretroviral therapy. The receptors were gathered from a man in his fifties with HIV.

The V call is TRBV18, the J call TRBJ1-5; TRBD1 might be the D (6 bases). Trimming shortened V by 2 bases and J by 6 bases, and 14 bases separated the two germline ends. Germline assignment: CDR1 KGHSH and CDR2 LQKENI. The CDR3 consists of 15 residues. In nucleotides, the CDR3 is TGTGCCAGCTCACCAGATGGAAACAGGGCTCAGCCCCAGCATTTT. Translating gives CASSPDGNRAQPQHF.

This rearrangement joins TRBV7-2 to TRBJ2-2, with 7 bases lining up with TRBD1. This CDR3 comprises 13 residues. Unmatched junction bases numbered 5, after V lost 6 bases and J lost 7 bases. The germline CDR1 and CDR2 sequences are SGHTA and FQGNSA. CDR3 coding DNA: TGTGCCAGCAGGCCGACAGGGATCGGGGAGCTGTTTTTT. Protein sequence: CASRPTGIGELFF.

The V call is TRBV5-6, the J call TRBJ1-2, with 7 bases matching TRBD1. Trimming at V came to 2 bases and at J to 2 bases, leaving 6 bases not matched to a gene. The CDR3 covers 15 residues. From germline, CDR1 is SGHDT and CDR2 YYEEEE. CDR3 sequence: CASSLPGQQNYGYTF. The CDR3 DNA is TGTGCCAGCAGCTTACCGGGACAGCAAAACTATGGCTACACCTTC.

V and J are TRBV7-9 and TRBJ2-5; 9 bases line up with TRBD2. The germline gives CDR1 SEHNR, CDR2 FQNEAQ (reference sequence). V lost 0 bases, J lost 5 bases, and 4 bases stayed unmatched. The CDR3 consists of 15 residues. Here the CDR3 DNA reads TGTGCCAGCAGCTTAGCAGCGGGGGGAGGGGAGACCCAGTACTTC. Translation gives CASSLAAGGGETQYF. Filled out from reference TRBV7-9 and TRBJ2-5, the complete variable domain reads DTGVSQNPRHKITKRGQNVTFRCDPISEHNRLYWYRQTLGQGPEFLTYFQNEAQLEKSRLLSDRFSAERPKGSFSTLEIQRTEQGDSAMYLCASSLAAGGGETQYFGPGTRLLVL.

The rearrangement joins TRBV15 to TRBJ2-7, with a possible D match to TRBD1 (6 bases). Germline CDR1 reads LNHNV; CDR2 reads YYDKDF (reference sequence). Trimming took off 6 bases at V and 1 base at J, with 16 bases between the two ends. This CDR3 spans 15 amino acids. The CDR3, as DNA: TGTGCCACCAGGGGCGACATCCAGGGGTCCTACGAGCAGTACTTC. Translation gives CATRGDIQGSYEQYF.

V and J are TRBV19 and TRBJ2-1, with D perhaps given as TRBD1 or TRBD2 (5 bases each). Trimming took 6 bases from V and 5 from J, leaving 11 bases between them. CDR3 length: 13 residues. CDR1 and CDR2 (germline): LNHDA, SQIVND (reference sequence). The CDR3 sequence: CASSPGLNNEQFF. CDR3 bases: TGTGCCAGTAGCCCGGGGCTAAACAATGAGCAGTTCTTC.

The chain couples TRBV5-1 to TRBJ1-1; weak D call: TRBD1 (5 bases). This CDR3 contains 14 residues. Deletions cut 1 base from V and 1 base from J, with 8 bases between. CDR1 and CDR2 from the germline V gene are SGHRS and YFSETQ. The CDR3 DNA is TGCGCCAGCAGCTTGAGCAGGGAGAACACTGAAGCTTTCTTT. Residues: CASSLSRENTEAFF.

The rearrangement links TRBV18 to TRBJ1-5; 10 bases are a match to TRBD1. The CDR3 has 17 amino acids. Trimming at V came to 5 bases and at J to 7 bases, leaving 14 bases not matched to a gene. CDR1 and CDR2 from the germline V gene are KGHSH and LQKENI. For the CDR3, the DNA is TGTGCCAGCTCATCGACAGGGGGCGGCGGTTCGGGACAGCCCCAGCATTTT. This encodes CASSSTGGGGSGQPQHF.

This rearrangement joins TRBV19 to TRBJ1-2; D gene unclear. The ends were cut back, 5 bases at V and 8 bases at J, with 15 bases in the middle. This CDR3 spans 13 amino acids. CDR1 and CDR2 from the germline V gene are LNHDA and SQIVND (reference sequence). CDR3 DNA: TGTGCCAGTAGTCCTCGGACCCCCCTAGGCTACACCTTC. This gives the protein CASSPRTPLGYTF. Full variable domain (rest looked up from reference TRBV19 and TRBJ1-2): DGGITQSPKYLFRKEGQNVTLSCEQNLNHDAMYWYRQDPGQGLRLIYYSQIVNDFQKGDIAEGYSVSREKKESFPLTVTSAQKNPTAFYLCASSPRTPLGYTFGSGTRLTVV.

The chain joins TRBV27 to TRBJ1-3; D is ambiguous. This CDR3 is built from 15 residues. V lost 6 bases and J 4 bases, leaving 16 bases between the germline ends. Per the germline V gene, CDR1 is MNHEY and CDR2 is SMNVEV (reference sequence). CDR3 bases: TGTGCCAGCAGATCGTTCTTCGTCGGGGGAAACACCATATATTTT. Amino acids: CASRSFFVGGNTIYF.

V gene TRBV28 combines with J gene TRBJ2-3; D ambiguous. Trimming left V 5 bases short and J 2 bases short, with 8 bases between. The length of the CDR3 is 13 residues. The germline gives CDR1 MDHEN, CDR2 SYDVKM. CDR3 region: CASSATFTDTQYF. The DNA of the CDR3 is TGTGCCAGCAGTGCGACTTTCACAGATACGCAGTATTTT.

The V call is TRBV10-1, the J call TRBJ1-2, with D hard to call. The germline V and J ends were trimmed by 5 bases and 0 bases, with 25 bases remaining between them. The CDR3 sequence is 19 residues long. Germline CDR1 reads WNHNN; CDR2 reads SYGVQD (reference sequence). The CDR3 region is CASSKRWVGEDGANYGYTF. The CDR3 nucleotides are TGCGCCAGCAGTAAGCGATGGGTGGGTGAGGACGGAGCTAACTATGGCTACACCTTC.

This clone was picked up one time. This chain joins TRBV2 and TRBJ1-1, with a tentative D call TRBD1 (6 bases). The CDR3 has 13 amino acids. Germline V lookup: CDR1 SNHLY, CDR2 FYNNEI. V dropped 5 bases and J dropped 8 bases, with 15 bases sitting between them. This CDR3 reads CASSRQEPFEAFF. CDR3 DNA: TGTGCCAGCAGTAGACAGGAACCATTCGAAGCTTTCTTT.

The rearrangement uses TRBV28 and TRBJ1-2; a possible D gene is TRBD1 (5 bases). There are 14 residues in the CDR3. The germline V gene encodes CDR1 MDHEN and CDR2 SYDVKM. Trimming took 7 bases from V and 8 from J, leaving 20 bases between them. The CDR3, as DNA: TGTGCCAGCACCATTCTCAAGGCGGGGGACGGCTACACCTTC. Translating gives CASTILKAGDGYTF.

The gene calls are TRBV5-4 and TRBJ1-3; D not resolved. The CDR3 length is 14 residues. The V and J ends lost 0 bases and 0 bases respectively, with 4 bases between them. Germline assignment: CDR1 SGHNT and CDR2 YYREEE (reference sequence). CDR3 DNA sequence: TGTGCCAGCAGCTTGGGGAACTCTGGAAACACCATATATTTT. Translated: CASSLGNSGNTIYF.

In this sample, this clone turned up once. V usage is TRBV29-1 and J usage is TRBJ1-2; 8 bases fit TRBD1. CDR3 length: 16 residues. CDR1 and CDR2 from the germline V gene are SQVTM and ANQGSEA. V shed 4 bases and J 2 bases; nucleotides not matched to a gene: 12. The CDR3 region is CSVVAPGQGLNYGYTF. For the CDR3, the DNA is TGCAGCGTTGTCGCGCCAGGACAGGGCTTGAACTATGGCTACACCTTC.

This CDR3 is CAWSVRGQWAGRHSNTEAFF. The DNA for the CDR3 is TGTGCCTGGAGTGTAAGGGGTCAATGGGCAGGGAGGCACTCGAACACTGAAGCTTTCTTT. The V gene is TRBV30, the J gene TRBJ1-1; a possible D gene is TRBD1 (5 bases). The CDR3 loop spans 20 amino acids. Germline CDR1 reads GTSNPN; CDR2 reads SVGIG (reference sequence). Trimming pared 0 bases from V and 1 base from J, leaving 27 bases between.

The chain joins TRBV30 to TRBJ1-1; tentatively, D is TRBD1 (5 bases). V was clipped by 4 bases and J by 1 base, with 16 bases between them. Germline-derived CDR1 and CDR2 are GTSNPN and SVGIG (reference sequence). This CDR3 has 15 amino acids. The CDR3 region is CAWNLGVGSNTEAFF. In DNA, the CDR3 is TGTGCCTGGAATCTAGGGGTCGGATCGAACACTGAAGCTTTCTTT.

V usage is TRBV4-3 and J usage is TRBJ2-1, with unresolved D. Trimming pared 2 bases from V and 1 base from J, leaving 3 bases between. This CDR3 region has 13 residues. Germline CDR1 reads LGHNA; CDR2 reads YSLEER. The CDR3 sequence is CASSQTSYNEQFF. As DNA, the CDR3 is TGCGCCAGCAGCCAAACTTCCTACAATGAGCAGTTCTTC.

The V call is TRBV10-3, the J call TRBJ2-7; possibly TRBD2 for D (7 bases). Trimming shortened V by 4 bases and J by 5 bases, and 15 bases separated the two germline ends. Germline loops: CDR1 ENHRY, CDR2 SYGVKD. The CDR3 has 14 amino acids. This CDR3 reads CAISVGGAGDEQYF. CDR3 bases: TGTGCCATCAGTGTGGGGGGGGCGGGGGACGAGCAGTACTTC.